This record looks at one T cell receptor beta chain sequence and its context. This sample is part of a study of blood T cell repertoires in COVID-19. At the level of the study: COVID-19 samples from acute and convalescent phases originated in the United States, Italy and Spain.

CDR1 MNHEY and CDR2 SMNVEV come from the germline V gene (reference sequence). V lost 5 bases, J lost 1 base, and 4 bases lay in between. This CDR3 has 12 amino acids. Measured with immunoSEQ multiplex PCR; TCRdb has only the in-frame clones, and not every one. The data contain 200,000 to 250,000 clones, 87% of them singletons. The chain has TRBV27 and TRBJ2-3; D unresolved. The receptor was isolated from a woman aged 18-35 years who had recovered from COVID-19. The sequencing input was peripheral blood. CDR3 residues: CASSPGTDTQYF. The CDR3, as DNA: TGTGCCAGCAGTCCTGGCACAGATACGCAGTATTTT.